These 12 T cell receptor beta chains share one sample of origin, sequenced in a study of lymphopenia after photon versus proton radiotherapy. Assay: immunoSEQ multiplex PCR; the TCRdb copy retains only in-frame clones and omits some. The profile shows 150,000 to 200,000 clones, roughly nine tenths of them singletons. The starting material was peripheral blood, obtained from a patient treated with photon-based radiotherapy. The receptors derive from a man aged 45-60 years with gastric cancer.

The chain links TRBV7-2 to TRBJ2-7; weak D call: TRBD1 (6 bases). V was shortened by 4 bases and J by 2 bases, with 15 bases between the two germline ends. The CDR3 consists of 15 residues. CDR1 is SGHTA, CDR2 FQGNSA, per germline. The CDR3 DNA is TGTGCCAGCAGCTCTACAGGGCAAGGGACCTACGAGCAGTACTTC. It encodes CASSSTGQGTYEQYF.

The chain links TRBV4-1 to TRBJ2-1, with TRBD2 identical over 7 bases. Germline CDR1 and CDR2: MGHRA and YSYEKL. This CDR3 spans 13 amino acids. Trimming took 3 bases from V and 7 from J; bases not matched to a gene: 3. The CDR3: CASSHTSENEQFF. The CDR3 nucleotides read TGCGCCAGCAGCCATACTAGCGAGAATGAGCAGTTCTTC.

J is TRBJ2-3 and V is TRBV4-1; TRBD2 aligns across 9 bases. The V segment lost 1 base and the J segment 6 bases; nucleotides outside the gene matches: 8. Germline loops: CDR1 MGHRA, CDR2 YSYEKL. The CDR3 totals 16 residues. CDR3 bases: TGCGCCAGCAGCCAAGGGAGAGCTAGCGGGATGGATACGCAGTATTTT. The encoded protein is CASSQGRASGMDTQYF.

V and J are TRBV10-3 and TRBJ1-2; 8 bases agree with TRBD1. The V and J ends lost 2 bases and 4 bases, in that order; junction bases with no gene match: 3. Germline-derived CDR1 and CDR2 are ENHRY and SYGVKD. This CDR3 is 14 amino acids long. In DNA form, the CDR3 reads TGTGCCATCAGTGAGACAACAGGGGGCTATGGCTACACCTTC. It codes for CAISETTGGYGYTF.

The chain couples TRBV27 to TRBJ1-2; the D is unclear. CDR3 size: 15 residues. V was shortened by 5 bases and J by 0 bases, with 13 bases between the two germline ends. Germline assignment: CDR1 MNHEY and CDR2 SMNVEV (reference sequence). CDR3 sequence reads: CASSSGQLSNYGYTF. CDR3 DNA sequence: TGTGCCAGCAGTAGTGGCCAGCTTTCTAACTATGGCTACACCTTC.

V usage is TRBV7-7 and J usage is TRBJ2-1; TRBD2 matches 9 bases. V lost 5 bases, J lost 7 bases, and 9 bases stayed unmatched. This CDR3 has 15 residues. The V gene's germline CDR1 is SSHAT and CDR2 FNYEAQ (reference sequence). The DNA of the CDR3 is TGTGCCAGCAGCCTAATAGCGGGAGCGGGAAATGAGCAGTTCTTC. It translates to CASSLIAGAGNEQFF.

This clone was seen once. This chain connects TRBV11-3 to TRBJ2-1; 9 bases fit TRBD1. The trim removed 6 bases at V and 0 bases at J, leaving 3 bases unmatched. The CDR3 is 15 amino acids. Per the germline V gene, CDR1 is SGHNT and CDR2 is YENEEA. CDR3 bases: TGTGCCAGCAGTACAGGGGGCGGCTCCTACAATGAGCAGTTCTTC. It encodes CASSTGGGSYNEQFF.

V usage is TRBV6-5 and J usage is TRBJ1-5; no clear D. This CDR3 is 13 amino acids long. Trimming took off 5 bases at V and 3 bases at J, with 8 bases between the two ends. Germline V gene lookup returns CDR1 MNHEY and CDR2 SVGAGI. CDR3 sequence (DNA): TGTGCCAGCAGTCCCGGGATCAATCAGCCCCAGCATTTT. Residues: CASSPGINQPQHF.

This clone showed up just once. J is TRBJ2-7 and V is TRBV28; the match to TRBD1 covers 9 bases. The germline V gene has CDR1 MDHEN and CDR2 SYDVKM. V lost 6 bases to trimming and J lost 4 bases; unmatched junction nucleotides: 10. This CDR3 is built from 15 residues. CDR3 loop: CASRPGTGSFYEQYF. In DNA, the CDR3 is TGTGCCAGCAGACCAGGGACAGGGTCTTTTTACGAGCAGTACTTC.

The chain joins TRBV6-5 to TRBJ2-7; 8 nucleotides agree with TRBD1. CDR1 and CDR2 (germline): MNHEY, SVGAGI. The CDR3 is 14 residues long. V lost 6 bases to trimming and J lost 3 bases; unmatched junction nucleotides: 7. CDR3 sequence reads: CASSPGQGLYEQYF. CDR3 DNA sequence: TGTGCCAGCAGCCCCGGACAGGGTCTCTACGAGCAGTACTTC.

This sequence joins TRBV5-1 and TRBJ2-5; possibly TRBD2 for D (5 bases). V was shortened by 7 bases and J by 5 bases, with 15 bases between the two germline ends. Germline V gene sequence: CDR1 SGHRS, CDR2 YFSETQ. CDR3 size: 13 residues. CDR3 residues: CASRYGDGETQYF. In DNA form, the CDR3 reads TGCGCCAGCCGTTACGGGGATGGGGAGACCCAGTACTTC.

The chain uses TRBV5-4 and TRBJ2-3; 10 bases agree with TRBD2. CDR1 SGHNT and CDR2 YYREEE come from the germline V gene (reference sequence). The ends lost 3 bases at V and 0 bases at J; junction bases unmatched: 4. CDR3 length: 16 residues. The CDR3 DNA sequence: TGTGCCAGCAGCTCCAAACTAGCGGGGAGCACAGATACGCAGTATTTT. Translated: CASSSKLAGSTDTQYF.